This TCR beta chain was sequenced in a study of T cells in localized non-small cell lung cancer. Assay: immunoSEQ multiplex PCR; the TCRdb copy retains only in-frame clones and omits some. This table has 20,000 or so clones, 70% to 90% appearing once. The germline gives CDR1 MDHEN, CDR2 SYDVKM. The CDR3 sequence is 13 residues long. The ends were cut back, 7 bases at V and 9 bases at J, with 13 bases in the middle. V gene TRBV28 combines with J gene TRBJ1-6; no definite D call. The TCR was taken from a male donor aged 60 or older with stage I squamous cell lung carcinoma. Sequencing used peripheral blood, obtained before any cancer treatment. CDR3 sequence: CASKSGTGSPLHF. CDR3 in DNA: TGTGCCAGCAAATCAGGAACGGGTTCACCCCTCCACTTT.